The 25 T cell receptor beta chains in this list originate from one sample, sequenced in a study of blood T cell repertoires in COVID-19. Sequenced by immunoSEQ multiplex PCR; TCRdb stores in-frame clones only, minus some. Here the sample spans roughly 80,000 clones, roughly 89% being singletons. Material: peripheral blood. The receptors were gathered from a woman in her forties or fifties in a cohort sampled during active COVID-19.

This chain uses TRBV7-6 with TRBJ2-3, with 7 bases lining up with TRBD1. The ends lost 5 bases at V and 2 bases at J; junction bases unmatched: 10. The CDR3 has 16 amino acids. Germline V CDR1 and CDR2: SGHVS, FNYEAQ. The CDR3 sequence is CASSPGQASFTDTQYF. The CDR3 bases are TGTGCCAGCAGCCCCGGACAGGCGAGTTTCACAGATACGCAGTATTTT. Combining the CDR3 with reference TRBV7-6 and TRBJ2-3 gives the whole variable domain GAGVSQSPRYKVTKRGQDVALRCDPISGHVSLYWYRQALGQGPEFLTYFNYEAQQDKSGLPNDRFSAERPEGSISTLTIQRTEQRDSAMYRCASSPGQASFTDTQYFGPGTRLTVL.

The chain joins TRBV12-3 or TRBV12-4 to TRBJ1-2, with D possibly being TRBD1 (6 bases). The CDR3 is 13 amino acids. Trimming pared 2 bases from V and 4 bases from J, leaving 8 bases between. The CDR3 DNA is TGTGCCAGCAGTTTAAGACAGGCCTATGGCTACACCTTC. This gives the protein CASSLRQAYGYTF.

This chain joins TRBV4-1 and TRBJ2-1; D gene uncertain. Looked up from germline, CDR1 is MGHRA and CDR2 is YSYEKL. The ends were cut back, 0 bases at V and 9 bases at J, with 12 bases in the middle. The CDR3 is 14 amino acids. CDR3 sequence reads: CASSQDRVFSEQFF. CDR3 in DNA: TGCGCCAGCAGCCAAGATCGGGTTTTTAGTGAGCAGTTCTTC.

The gene calls are TRBV3-1 (or the pseudogene TRBV3-2) and TRBJ1-1; 11 bases line up with TRBD1. From germline, CDR1 is LGHDT and CDR2 YNNKEL (reference sequence). This CDR3 comprises 17 residues. J gave up 0 bases and V 4 bases, and 7 bases lay outside the gene matches. The CDR3 DNA reads TGTGCCAGCAGCCTTTCGGGGACAGGGGGTTTGAACACTGAAGCTTTCTTT. It translates to CASSLSGTGGLNTEAFF.

The genes are TRBV9 and TRBJ2-3; 7 bases match TRBD2. The CDR3 is made up of 17 amino acids. Germline V gene sequence: CDR1 SGDLS, CDR2 YYNGEE. Trimming at V came to 0 bases and at J to 1 base, leaving 8 bases not matched to a gene. CDR3 nucleotides: TGTGCCAGCAGCGTAGCCCCCGGCGGGAGCGGCACAGATACGCAGTATTTT. As protein: CASSVAPGGSGTDTQYF. Using reference TRBV9 and TRBJ2-3 for the parts outside the CDR3, the full variable domain is DSGVTQTPKHLITATGQRVTLRCSPRSGDLSVYWYQQSLDQGLQFLIQYYNGEERAKGNILERFSAQQFPDLHSELNLSSLELGDSALYFCASSVAPGGSGTDTQYFGPGTRLTVL.

The chain joins TRBV7-9 to TRBJ2-5; possibly TRBD2 for D (7 bases). Trimming pared 1 base from V and 1 base from J, leaving 22 bases between. Per the germline V gene, CDR1 is SEHNR and CDR2 is FQNEAQ (reference sequence). This CDR3 contains 19 residues. The CDR3 region has the DNA TGTGCCAGCAGCTTAGGGTGGGGGGCTAGCGGAAATATCCAAGAGACCCAGTACTTC. Amino acids: CASSLGWGASGNIQETQYF.

The chain couples TRBV11-3 to TRBJ2-5; TRBD2 is a possible D gene (6 bases). The CDR3 extends over 15 amino acids. The V and J ends lost 2 bases and 5 bases respectively, with 15 bases between them. Germline CDR1 reads SGHNT; CDR2 reads YENEEA. This chain's CDR3 is CASSLRGRRGETQYF. In DNA, the CDR3 is TGTGCCAGCAGCTTAAGAGGGAGGAGGGGCGAGACCCAGTACTTC.

The chain recombines TRBV28 with TRBJ2-7; tentative D call: TRBD2 (5 bases). The CDR3 has 14 amino acids. CDR1 is MDHEN, CDR2 SYDVKM, per germline. Trimming pared 4 bases from V and 4 bases from J, leaving 14 bases between. CDR3 in DNA: TGTGCCAGCAGTTCCGGGAACGGGGTTTACGAGCAGTACTTC. Translation: CASSSGNGVYEQYF.

This chain connects TRBV6-2 or TRBV6-3 to TRBJ1-1, with D possibly matching TRBD1 (5 bases). The CDR3 extends over 13 amino acids. Trimming stripped 4 bases from V and 4 bases from J, with 10 bases between. Per the germline V gene, CDR1 is MNHEY and CDR2 is SVGEGT. Here the CDR3 DNA reads TGTGCCAGCAGTTCTTATAGGGGCACTGAAGCTTTCTTT. Translating it yields CASSSYRGTEAFF.

This sequence joins TRBV27 and TRBJ1-1; 7 nucleotides align to TRBD1. V shed 4 bases, J shed 6 bases, and the junction held 8 bases outside the gene matches. The CDR3 is 14 amino acids. Per the germline V gene, CDR1 is MNHEY and CDR2 is SMNVEV (reference sequence). CDR3 region: CASSSPGQAPEAFF. The CDR3 nucleotides read TGTGCCAGCAGTTCGCCTGGACAGGCCCCTGAAGCTTTCTTT.

J is TRBJ2-5 and V is TRBV7-3; D gene unclear. Germline V gene lookup returns CDR1 SGHTA and CDR2 FQGTGA. Trimming shortened V by 5 bases and J by 2 bases, and 15 bases separated the two germline ends. This CDR3 contains 15 residues. In nucleotides, the CDR3 is TGTGCCAGCAGCCCTGTTGGCGGAGCGCAAGAGACCCAGTACTTC. Translated: CASSPVGGAQETQYF.

V and J are TRBV12-3 or TRBV12-4 and TRBJ1-1; the D gene is possibly TRBD1 (6 bases). V lost 3 bases and J 1 base, leaving 6 bases between the germline ends. CDR3 size: 13 residues. The CDR3 sequence is CASSLGQNTEAFF. As DNA, the CDR3 is TGTGCCAGCAGTTTGGGACAGAACACTGAAGCTTTCTTT.

V and J are TRBV7-2 and TRBJ1-5; D is ambiguous. The CDR3 runs to 12 residues. CDR1 is SGHTA, CDR2 FQGNSA, per germline. Trimming took 2 bases from V and 6 from J, leaving 5 bases between them. The CDR3 nucleotides read TGTGCCAGCAGCTTACGGGGTCAGCCCCAGCATTTT. The encoded protein is CASSLRGQPQHF.

This clone has just one count. The chain recombines TRBV15 with TRBJ2-7; 9 bases map to TRBD1. Losses at the gene ends were 3 bases for V and 4 bases for J; bases not matched to a gene: 13. The length of the CDR3 is 17 residues. Germline V CDR1 and CDR2: LNHNV, YYDKDF (reference sequence). CDR3 DNA: TGTGCCACCAGCAGTGCCCTGGGACAGGGAGAACGGTACGAGCAGTACTTC. This gives the protein CATSSALGQGERYEQYF.

V usage is TRBV6-5 and J usage is TRBJ2-3; 11 bases are a match to TRBD2. From germline, CDR1 is MNHEY and CDR2 SVGAGI. CDR3 length: 14 amino acids. V gave up 5 bases and J gave up 10 bases; unmatched junction bases: 8. The CDR3 region has the DNA TGTGCCAGCAGTACCCGAACTAGCGGGAGAGCGCAGTATTTT. It is translated as CASSTRTSGRAQYF.

The genes are TRBV7-3 and TRBJ1-2, with 8 bases matching TRBD1. The CDR3 is 13 amino acids. Losses at the gene ends were 4 bases for V and 7 bases for J; bases not matched to a gene: 5. The germline gives CDR1 SGHTA, CDR2 FQGTGA. The CDR3: CASSSRTGLGYTF. The CDR3 region has the DNA TGTGCCAGCAGCTCGAGGACAGGGCTTGGCTACACCTTC.

The V call is TRBV6-5, the J call TRBJ1-1; D not certain. Germline values: CDR1 MNHEY, CDR2 SVGAGI. The V gene lost 6 bases and the J gene lost 5 bases, with 16 bases spanning the gap. This CDR3 is built from 14 residues. The DNA for the CDR3 is TGTGCCAGCAGCTTTACGGGTTTCGAGACTGAAGCTTTCTTT. As protein: CASSFTGFETEAFF.

The J gene is TRBJ2-7, the V gene TRBV6-6; TRBD1 aligns across 9 bases. V was pared by 2 bases and J by 4 bases, with 6 bases of the junction left unmatched. CDR1 MNHNY and CDR2 SVGAGI come from the germline V gene (reference sequence). The CDR3 has 15 amino acids. The CDR3 loop is CASSYPGQGVYEQYF. As DNA, the CDR3 is TGTGCCAGCAGTTACCCGGGACAGGGCGTTTACGAGCAGTACTTC.

This chain connects TRBV5-1 to TRBJ1-1, with 9 bases aligning to TRBD1. The length of the CDR3 is 15 residues. V lost 2 bases, J lost 3 bases, and 5 bases stayed unmatched. Germline CDR1 reads SGHRS; CDR2 reads YFSETQ. The CDR3 nucleotides read TGCGCCAGCAGCTTCGGACAGGGGTGGGACACTGAAGCTTTCTTT. Translation gives CASSFGQGWDTEAFF.

The V and J genes are TRBV5-1 and TRBJ1-3, with 9 bases fitting TRBD1. The germline gives CDR1 SGHRS, CDR2 YFSETQ. The CDR3 has 16 amino acids. Trimming at V came to 3 bases and at J to 0 bases, leaving 4 bases not matched to a gene. The DNA for the CDR3 is TGCGCCAGCAGCTGGGGACAGGGATTCTCTGGAAACACCATATATTTT. Amino acids: CASSWGQGFSGNTIYF.

The chain links TRBV28 to TRBJ2-4; 10 bases line up with TRBD1. Germline V gene sequence: CDR1 MDHEN, CDR2 SYDVKM. This CDR3 has 14 residues. V lost 5 bases to trimming and J lost 8 bases; unmatched junction nucleotides: 6. The CDR3 here is CASSLGDRGHIQYF. The DNA of the CDR3 is TGTGCCAGCAGTCTGGGGGACAGGGGACACATTCAGTACTTC.

J is TRBJ2-1 and V is TRBV7-9, with D uncertain. Between the trimmed V and J ends, which lost 1 base and 7 bases, there was a span of 11 bases. Germline CDR1 SEHNR, CDR2 FQNEAQ (reference sequence). The CDR3 has 14 residues. The CDR3 DNA sequence: TGTGCCAGCAGCTTAGGACTCGCTTGGAATGAGCAGTTCTTC. Translation gives CASSLGLAWNEQFF.

The chain employs TRBV7-3 and TRBJ2-2; TRBD2 matches at 8 bases. CDR3 length: 15 amino acids. Germline V gene data show CDR1 as SGHTA and CDR2 as FQGTGA. V was clipped by 5 bases and J by 4 bases; unmatched bases: 6. The CDR3: CASSPGGASTGELFF. The CDR3 DNA reads as TGTGCCAGCAGCCCCGGGGGGGCGAGCACCGGGGAGCTGTTTTTT.

The chain employs TRBV7-2 and TRBJ2-7; the match to TRBD2 covers 7 bases. J was trimmed by 2 bases and V by 5 bases; bases with no gene match: 6. The CDR3 totals 14 residues. CDR1 and CDR2 from the germline V gene are SGHTA and FQGNSA. The CDR3 region is CASSPGGGTYEQYF. DNA of the CDR3: TGTGCCAGCAGCCCCGGCGGGGGAACCTACGAGCAGTACTTC.

This chain uses TRBV6-6 with TRBJ1-1; D may be TRBD1 (5 bases). The CDR3 runs to 14 residues. Germline values: CDR1 MNHNY, CDR2 SVGAGI (reference sequence). Trimming left V 7 bases short and J 6 bases short, with 18 bases between. The CDR3 coding sequence is TGTGCCAGCACCAGAAGGGGTTTGGGTCCTGAAGCTTTCTTT. Its translation is CASTRRGLGPEAFF.